The next 32 T cell receptor beta chains were all read from a single sample in a study of molecular identifiers for immune sequencing clone quantification. Using its own MiXCR run on the PCR reads, TCRdb lists one record per CDR3 protein. Of about 510,000 distinct CDR3 sequences listed, around a fifth are singletons. Sequencing was carried out using naive CD8+ T cells from blood, with Jurkat cell RNA spiked in. Documented subset: FACS-sorted CD8+CD4-CCR7+CD45RA+ naive T cells. The receptors stem from a human donor in good health. Some libraries in this study had Jurkat cell RNA spiked in.

J is TRBJ2-7 and V is TRBV19; a weak D match, TRBD1 (6 bases). This CDR3 region has 13 residues. Germline-derived CDR1 and CDR2 are LNHDA and SQIVND (reference sequence). V lost 11 bases to trimming and J lost 2 bases, with 16 bases between them. CDR3 protein: CAAAAGVTYEQYF. The CDR3, as DNA: TGTGCCGCCGCGGCAGGGGTGACCTACGAGCAGTACTTC.

Many counts were recorded for this clonotype. The V gene is TRBV2, the J gene TRBJ2-3; 7 bases map to TRBD1. CDR3 length: 15 residues. Germline CDR1 SNHLY, CDR2 FYNNEI. The ends lost 4 bases at V and 0 bases at J; junction bases unmatched: 4. The DNA for the CDR3 is TGTGCCAGCAGTGGGACAGGATCAAGCACAGATACGCAGTATTTT. Its translation is CASSGTGSSTDTQYF.

J is TRBJ2-7 and V is TRBV5-4; possible D gene TRBD1, 5 bases. The CDR3 sequence is 14 residues long. V gave up 0 bases and J gave up 4 bases, with 11 bases separating them. From germline, CDR1 is SGHNT and CDR2 YYREEE (reference sequence). The CDR3 reads CASSLGTRAYEQYF. The CDR3, as DNA: TGTGCCAGCAGCTTGGGGACACGGGCTTACGAGCAGTACTTC.

This clonotype came up many times. V and J are TRBV9 and TRBJ1-1; D gene ambiguous. Germline V CDR1 and CDR2: SGDLS, YYNGEE. The V end lost 2 bases, the J end lost 2 bases, and 7 bases lay between the germline ends. CDR3 size: 13 residues. CDR3 sequence reads: CASSVKGNTEAFF. The CDR3 DNA reads TGTGCCAGCAGCGTTAAAGGTAACACTGAAGCTTTCTTT.

This clonotype was counted ten times or more. The rearrangement uses TRBV13 and TRBJ2-3; D assignment may be TRBD1 or TRBD2 (7 bases each). Trimming removed 8 bases at V and 1 base at J, with 19 bases between. The germline V gene has CDR1 PRHDT and CDR2 FYEKMQ (reference sequence). The CDR3 is 16 residues long. The CDR3 is CASRAGGAIGTDTQYF. Written as DNA, the CDR3 is TGTGCCAGCCGCGCAGGGGGGGCTATAGGCACAGATACGCAGTATTTT.

This clonotype was picked up many times. This rearrangement joins TRBV4-3 to TRBJ2-7; the match to TRBD1 covers 7 bases. The germline V gene encodes CDR1 LGHNA and CDR2 YSLEER. Trimming cost V 0 bases and J 2 bases; bases outside gene matches: 7. The CDR3 is 16 residues long. CDR3 in amino acids: CASSQDLWQGAYEQYF. DNA for the CDR3: TGCGCCAGCAGCCAAGACCTTTGGCAGGGGGCCTACGAGCAGTACTTC.

On this clonotype itself: This may stem from a read error, because a much larger clone lies one nucleotide away. Lacking the conserved final phenylalanine or tryptophan, this CDR3 likely reflects a read error. The genes are TRBV5-3 and TRBJ2-7, with D unresolved. TRBV5-3 is placed among ORFs of uncertain function. The CDR3 covers 13 residues. CDR3 in DNA: TGTGCCAGCAGCTTGGAGTCTAACTACGAGCAGTACTCC. Its protein is CASSLESNYEQYS.

This clonotype was detected a few times. The chain recombines TRBV4-1 with TRBJ2-5; the D is unclear. The V end was cut by 1 base, the J end by 6 bases, with 18 bases between. Germline-derived CDR1 and CDR2 are MGHRA and YSYEKL. The CDR3 loop spans 16 amino acids. CDR3 sequence: CASSQGPSPMSKTQYF. DNA for the CDR3: TGCGCCAGCAGCCAAGGCCCCAGTCCAATGAGTAAGACCCAGTACTTC.

This chain connects TRBV2 to TRBJ2-7, with 7 bases lining up with TRBD1. The length of the CDR3 is 15 residues. The ends lost 2 bases at V and 0 bases at J; junction bases unmatched: 4. CDR1 and CDR2 (germline): SNHLY, FYNNEI. The CDR3: CASSERTGSSYEQYF. Written as DNA, the CDR3 is TGTGCCAGCAGTGAAAGGACAGGAAGCTCCTACGAGCAGTACTTC.

The rearrangement joins TRBV5-1 to TRBJ2-2, with 11 bases fitting TRBD1. CDR1 is SGHRS and CDR2 is YFSETQ in the germline V gene. Trimming at V came to 3 bases and at J to 8 bases, leaving 3 bases not matched to a gene. The CDR3 runs 14 residues. CDR3 protein: CASSWTGGEGELFF. In DNA form, the CDR3 reads TGCGCCAGCAGCTGGACAGGGGGCGAGGGGGAGCTGTTTTTT. Full variable domain (missing parts from reference TRBV5-1 and TRBJ2-2): KAGVTQTPRYLIKTRGQQVTLSCSPISGHRSVSWYQQTPGQGLQFLFEYFSETQRNKGNFPGRFSGRQFSNSRSEMNVSTLELGDSALYLCASSWTGGEGELFFGEGSRLTVL.

This clonotype has a count of ten or more. The rearrangement uses TRBV29-1 and TRBJ2-3; D is unclear. This CDR3 has 14 amino acids. Germline V gene lookup returns CDR1 SQVTM and CDR2 ANQGSEA. Trimming left V 2 bases short and J 1 base short, with 10 bases between. CDR3 sequence: CSVERDWGTDTQYF. The CDR3 nucleotides read TGCAGCGTTGAACGCGACTGGGGCACAGATACGCAGTATTTT.

Comments on this clonotype: A much larger clone lies a single base off, so this may be a read error. No DNA is shown, since the ends of the CDR3 on it are uncertain; the CDR3 is the one TCRdb lists. CDR3 residues: CASSFASGANVPTF. V usage is TRBV5-6 and J usage is TRBJ2-6. The CDR3 is made up of 14 amino acids, end residues included. CDR1 and CDR2 (germline): SGHDT, YYEEEE.

This clonotype was observed a handful of times. The chain has TRBV12-3 or TRBV12-4 and TRBJ2-3; 9 bases map to TRBD1. Trimming removed 1 base from V and 6 bases from J; junction bases left unmatched: 5. The CDR3 sequence is 15 residues long. CDR3 in DNA: TGTGCCAGCAGTTTAGAGACAGGGGGTAGGGATACGCAGTATTTT. Its translation is CASSLETGGRDTQYF.

On this clonotype: The junction does not match germline at one end; this may be a read error. The chain is built from TRBV6-2 or TRBV6-3 and TRBJ2-1; 7 positions match TRBD2. In germline, CDR1 is MNHEY, CDR2 SVGEGT. This CDR3 has 15 residues. The CDR3 here is CASRTRDYLFDEQLF. DNA for the CDR3: TGTGCCAGCAGAACCCGGGACTACCTCTTTGATGAGCAGCTCTTC.

The chain uses TRBV6-1 and TRBJ2-7, with a possible D match to TRBD2 (5 bases). The CDR3 is 14 amino acids. V shed 5 bases and J shed 3 bases, with 14 bases lying between them. CDR1 is MNHNS and CDR2 is SASEGT in the germline V gene. The CDR3, as DNA: TGTGCCAGCAGTCCTGTCCCGGGATTCTACGAGCAGTACTTC. It specifies CASSPVPGFYEQYF.

The J gene is TRBJ2-7, the V gene TRBV27; 14 bases fit TRBD2. Germline V gives CDR1 MNHEY, CDR2 SMNVEV (reference sequence). This CDR3 spans 15 amino acids. J was trimmed by 6 bases and V by 6 bases; bases with no gene match: 7. CDR3 DNA: TGTGCCAGCAGCCCGGGACTAGCGGGAGTAGGCGAGCAGTACTTC. Translating gives CASSPGLAGVGEQYF.

In its sample, this clonotype was seen many times. V gene TRBV7-9 combines with J gene TRBJ2-7, with 7 bases that match TRBD1. Germline V lookup: CDR1 SEHNR, CDR2 FQNEAQ (reference sequence). Trimming removed 5 bases from V and 2 bases from J; junction bases left unmatched: 9. This CDR3 is built from 15 residues. The CDR3 DNA reads TGTGCCAGCAGCCCGAGGACAGGCCTGGCCTACGAGCAGTACTTC. It yields the protein CASSPRTGLAYEQYF.

This clonotype was seen many times. The chain has TRBV20-1 and TRBJ2-7; D unresolved. The CDR3 extends over 10 amino acids. The V end lost 5 bases, the J end lost 7 bases, and 9 bases lay between the germline ends. CDR1 DFQATT and CDR2 SNEGSKA come from the germline V gene (reference sequence). The CDR3 DNA reads as TGCAGTGCTGCAAACTCGGAGCAGTACTTC. It translates to CSAANSEQYF.

In the case of this clonotype: A much larger clone differs by one base, so this may be a read error. The DNA of the CDR3 is TGTGCCAGCAGCGTCAGGGGGGACACTGAAGCTTTCTTT. It translates to CASSVRGDTEAFF. This sequence joins TRBV5-6 and TRBJ1-1; 7 bases map to TRBD1. Germline assignment: CDR1 SGHDT and CDR2 YYEEEE. The CDR3 contains 13 residues. V was clipped by 4 bases and J by 3 bases; unmatched bases: 3.

This clonotype was counted many times. The chain couples TRBV29-1 to TRBJ1-1; tentatively, D is TRBD1 (6 bases). The V end lost 4 bases, the J end lost 0 bases, and 18 bases lay between the germline ends. CDR3 length equals 16 residues. CDR1 and CDR2 (germline): SQVTM, ANQGSEA. The CDR3, as DNA: TGCAGCGTTGGCGGGACACCAATTGACATGAACACTGAAGCTTTCTTT. Translated, it gives CSVGGTPIDMNTEAFF.

The CDR3 sequence: CASSFPGQTEAFF. CDR3 bases: TGTGCCAGTAGTTTCCCGGGACAGACTGAAGCTTTCTTT. The rearrangement joins TRBV19 to TRBJ1-1, with 7 bases lining up with TRBD1. Germline V gene lookup returns CDR1 LNHDA and CDR2 SQIVND (reference sequence). The CDR3 is 13 amino acids. Losses at the gene ends were 5 bases for V and 5 bases for J; bases not matched to a gene: 5.

This rearrangement joins TRBV5-6 to TRBJ2-3; perhaps TRBD1 as D (5 bases). Trimming cost V 0 bases and J 1 base, with 9 bases left between them. Germline assignment: CDR1 SGHDT and CDR2 YYEEEE. The CDR3 length is 15 residues. The CDR3 DNA reads TGTGCCAGCAGCTTGGACAGGACGGGCACAGATACGCAGTATTTT. This translates into CASSLDRTGTDTQYF.

The chain is built from TRBV28 and TRBJ2-7, with TRBD2 identical over 7 bases. The CDR3 sequence is 16 residues long. Germline V lookup: CDR1 MDHEN, CDR2 SYDVKM. J was trimmed by 7 bases and V by 2 bases; bases with no gene match: 14. CDR3 protein: CASSLRRTSSIEEQYF. The CDR3 DNA follows: TGTGCCAGCAGTTTACGACGGACTAGTTCAATTGAAGAGCAGTACTTC.

This clonotype has at least ten counts. The chain carries TRBV9 and TRBJ2-5; no clear D gene. Germline CDR1 and CDR2: SGDLS and YYNGEE. The CDR3 consists of 13 residues. V was clipped by 4 bases and J by 0 bases, with 7 bases between them. CDR3 coding DNA: TGTGCCAGCAGCCCGGAGAACCAAGAGACCCAGTACTTC. Translation: CASSPENQETQYF.

This chain joins TRBV6-5 and TRBJ2-2; D is unresolved. There are 14 residues in the CDR3. Germline CDR1 reads MNHEY; CDR2 reads SVGAGI. V was shortened by 2 bases and J by 6 bases, with 10 bases between the two germline ends. The CDR3 reads CASSYAAFAGELFF. Written as DNA, the CDR3 is TGTGCCAGCAGTTACGCAGCGTTTGCCGGGGAGCTGTTTTTT.

Many counts were recorded for this clonotype. This chain joins TRBV19 and TRBJ1-5, with TRBD1 as a possible D gene (6 bases). CDR1 and CDR2 (germline): LNHDA, SQIVND (reference sequence). The CDR3 consists of 15 residues. The V end was cut by 5 bases, the J end by 1 base, with 12 bases between. The CDR3 DNA sequence: TGTGCCAGTAGTTGGGGGCGGAGGAGCAATCAGCCCCAGCATTTT. Its translation: CASSWGRRSNQPQHF.

Notes on this clonotype: A read error may account for a junction end that differs from germline. The rearrangement uses TRBV2 and TRBJ1-5, with D possibly matching TRBD1 (5 bases). The CDR3 length is 15 residues. Looked up from germline, CDR1 is SNHLY and CDR2 is FYNNEI. DNA for the CDR3: TGTGCCAGCAGAGAAGGGGCTCTTGGCAATCAGCCCCAGCATTTT. Translation gives CASREGALGNQPQHF.

The chain links TRBV10-3 to TRBJ1-2; possible D gene TRBD1, 6 bases. V was cut by 0 bases and J by 4 bases, with 21 bases left in between. Germline lookup yields CDR1 ENHRY and CDR2 SYGVKD. The CDR3 spans 18 residues. The CDR3 region is CAISESGGLYEWSYGYTF. The CDR3 DNA reads as TGTGCCATCAGTGAGTCGGGGGGGCTGTACGAGTGGAGCTATGGCTACACCTTC.

The table lists this clonotype with a few counts. The chain links TRBV7-6 to TRBJ2-7; no reliable D call. V lost 1 base and J lost 3, with 10 bases in between. Germline values: CDR1 SGHVS, CDR2 FNYEAQ. The CDR3 has 14 residues. As DNA, the CDR3 is TGTGCCAGCAGCTTAGGTGACAACTACTACGAGCAGTACTTC. This translates into CASSLGDNYYEQYF.

The V and J genes are TRBV2 and TRBJ1-5, with unresolved D. The V and J ends lost 4 bases and 0 bases respectively, with 13 bases between them. Germline CDR1 reads SNHLY; CDR2 reads FYNNEI. The CDR3 loop spans 16 amino acids. CDR3 coding DNA: TGTGCCAGCAGTGCTGGAGACACATATAGCAATCAGCCCCAGCATTTT. Residues: CASSAGDTYSNQPQHF.

The chain carries TRBV20-1 and TRBJ2-7, with D possibly TRBD1 on 6 matching bases. The CDR3 runs 13 residues. Germline V gene lookup returns CDR1 DFQATT and CDR2 SNEGSKA (reference sequence). Trimming took off 8 bases at V and 4 bases at J, with 18 bases between the two ends. The DNA for the CDR3 is TGCAGTACCAGACAGGAGGCAGTATACGAGCAGTACTTC. Encoded protein: CSTRQEAVYEQYF.

Of note for this clonotype: A much larger clone lies one base from this, so it may be a read error. The chain joins TRBV28 to TRBJ2-3; tentatively, D is TRBD2 (6 bases). The CDR3 loop spans 15 amino acids. V was trimmed by 5 bases and J by 2 bases, leaving 14 bases between them. Germline loops: CDR1 MDHEN, CDR2 SYDVKM. The CDR3 nucleotides read TGTGCCAGCAGTCCTGGACTACCCTTCACAGATACGCAGTATTTT. It codes for CASSPGLPFTDTQYF.